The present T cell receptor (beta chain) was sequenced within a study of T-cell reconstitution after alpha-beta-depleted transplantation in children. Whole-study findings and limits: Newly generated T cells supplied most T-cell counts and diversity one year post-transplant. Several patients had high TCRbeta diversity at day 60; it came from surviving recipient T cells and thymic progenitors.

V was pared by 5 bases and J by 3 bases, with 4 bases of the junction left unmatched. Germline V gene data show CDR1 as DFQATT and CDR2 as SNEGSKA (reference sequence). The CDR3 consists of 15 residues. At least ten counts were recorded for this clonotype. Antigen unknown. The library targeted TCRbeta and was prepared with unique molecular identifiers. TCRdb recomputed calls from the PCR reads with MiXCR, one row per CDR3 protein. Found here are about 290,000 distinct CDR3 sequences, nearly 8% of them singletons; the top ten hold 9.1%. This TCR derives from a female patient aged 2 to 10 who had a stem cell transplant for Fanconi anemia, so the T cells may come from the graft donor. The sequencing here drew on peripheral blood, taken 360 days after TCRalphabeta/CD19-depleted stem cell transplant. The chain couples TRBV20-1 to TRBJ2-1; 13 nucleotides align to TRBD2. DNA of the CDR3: TGCAGTGCTGGGACTAGCGGGATGGGCTACAATGAGCAGTTCTTC. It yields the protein CSAGTSGMGYNEQFF.